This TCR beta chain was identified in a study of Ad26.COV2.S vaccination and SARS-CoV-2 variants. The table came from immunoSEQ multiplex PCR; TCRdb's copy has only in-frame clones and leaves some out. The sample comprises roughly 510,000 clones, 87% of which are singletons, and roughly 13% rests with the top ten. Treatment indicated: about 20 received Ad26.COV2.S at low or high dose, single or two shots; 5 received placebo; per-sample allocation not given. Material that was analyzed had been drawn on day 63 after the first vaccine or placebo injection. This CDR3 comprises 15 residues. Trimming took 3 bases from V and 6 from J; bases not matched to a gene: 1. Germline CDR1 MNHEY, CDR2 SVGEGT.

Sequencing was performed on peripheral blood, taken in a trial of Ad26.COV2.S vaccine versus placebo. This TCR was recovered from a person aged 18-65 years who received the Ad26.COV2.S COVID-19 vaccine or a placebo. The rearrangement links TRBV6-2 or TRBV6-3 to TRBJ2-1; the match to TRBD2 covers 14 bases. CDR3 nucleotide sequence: TGTGCCAGCAGTTATGGACTAGCGGGAGGCAATGAGCAGTTCTTC. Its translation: CASSYGLAGGNEQFF.